One and the same sample provided the 6 T cell receptor beta chains below, sequenced in a study of graft-versus-host responses after intestinal transplantation. Their antigens remain unidentified. Generated by immunoSEQ multiplex PCR, the TCRdb table keeps only in-frame clones and is missing some. The sample contains some 130,000 clones, roughly 95% of which appear only once. Sequenced material: unstimulated CD8+ T cells sorted from spleen or lymph node cells, taken before intestinal transplant. These receptors were collected from a human donor who received an intestinal transplant.

The genes are TRBV19 and TRBJ1-1; weak D call: TRBD1 (5 bases). The CDR3 has 11 amino acids. Germline lookup yields CDR1 LNHDA and CDR2 SQIVND (reference sequence). The germline V and J ends were trimmed by 4 bases and 7 bases, with 7 bases remaining between them. CDR3 sequence: CASSRGNEAFF. Here the CDR3 DNA reads TGTGCCAGTAGTAGGGGGAATGAAGCTTTCTTT.

This chain links TRBV19 with TRBJ2-1; weak D call: TRBD2 (6 bases). Trimming pared 7 bases from V and 0 bases from J, leaving 16 bases between. From germline, CDR1 is LNHDA and CDR2 SQIVND (reference sequence). The CDR3 has 16 amino acids. Here the CDR3 DNA reads TGTGCCAGTACTCCCTATCTAGCGAGCTCCTACAATGAGCAGTTCTTC. The encoded protein is CASTPYLASSYNEQFF.

There are a few counts of this clone. CDR3 in amino acids: CASSPLGNTQYF. CDR3 bases: TGTGCCAGCAGCCCCCTCGGGAATACGCAGTATTTT. V gene TRBV5-6 combines with J gene TRBJ2-3; D is perhaps TRBD2 (5 bases). The CDR3 covers 12 residues. V lost 4 bases, J lost 7 bases, and 10 bases lay in between. Germline values: CDR1 SGHDT, CDR2 YYEEEE.

The chain recombines TRBV5-1 with TRBJ1-2; D might be TRBD1 (5 bases). Germline values: CDR1 SGHRS, CDR2 YFSETQ. Trimming left V 4 bases short and J 8 bases short, with 36 bases between. The CDR3 runs to 20 residues. CDR3 in DNA: TGCGCCAGCAGCCTGAGGGGAGATAGCGGCCAGGTTCATCACCGGGGCGGCTACACCTTC. Amino acid sequence: CASSLRGDSGQVHHRGGYTF. Looking up the rest from reference TRBV5-1 and TRBJ1-2 gives the full variable domain: KAGVTQTPRYLIKTRGQQVTLSCSPISGHRSVSWYQQTPGQGLQFLFEYFSETQRNKGNFPGRFSGRQFSNSRSEMNVSTLELGDSALYLCASSLRGDSGQVHHRGGYTFGSGTRLTVV.

V is TRBV7-6 and J is TRBJ1-3, with D perhaps TRBD1 (5 bases). Trimming took 0 bases from V and 4 from J, leaving 7 bases between them. The germline gives CDR1 SGHVS, CDR2 FNYEAQ. The CDR3 spans 14 residues. The CDR3 loop reads CASSLAGGGNTIYF. The CDR3 DNA sequence: TGTGCCAGCAGCTTAGCGGGGGGAGGAAACACCATATATTTT.

This clone has a single count. The rearrangement uses TRBV19 and TRBJ2-7, with TRBD1 identical over 8 bases. The germline V gene encodes CDR1 LNHDA and CDR2 SQIVND (reference sequence). The V gene end was trimmed by 4 bases and the J gene end by 3 bases; junction bases not matched to a gene: 5. There are 14 residues in the CDR3. The CDR3: CASSTRTGRYEQYF. DNA for the CDR3: TGTGCCAGTAGTACCCGGACAGGGCGCTACGAGCAGTACTTC.